The clone carrying this TCR beta chain was found a few times. The antigen remains undetermined. Only in-frame clones appear in the TCRdb table, and some are missing; sequencing was by immunoSEQ multiplex PCR. The data show approximately 640,000 clones, roughly 70% seen once. Donors comprised only Caucasian adults living in Nashville, Tennessee. The V and J ends lost 5 bases and 7 bases respectively, with 14 bases between them. CDR3 length equals 13 residues. Germline CDR1 is SGHTA and CDR2 is FQGNSA. This record comes from a study of shared clonotypes between healthy human individuals. For the study at large: The cohort had two women and three men, ages 18 to 49. Study-wide results and limits: Lower generation probabilities were found for non-shared clonotypes than for those shared by all four donors. Rarefaction indicated that sorted-subset sequencing remained incomplete although depth was large.

The sample was memory CD4+ T cells sorted from blood. Subset here: CD45RA-negative fraction. The source of this sequence is a woman in her twenties or thirties in good health. This chain connects TRBV7-2 to TRBJ1-1, with D unclear. In DNA form, the CDR3 reads TGTGCCAGCAGCCCTTATCTGTCGGATGAAGCTTTCTTT. Protein: CASSPYLSDEAFF.